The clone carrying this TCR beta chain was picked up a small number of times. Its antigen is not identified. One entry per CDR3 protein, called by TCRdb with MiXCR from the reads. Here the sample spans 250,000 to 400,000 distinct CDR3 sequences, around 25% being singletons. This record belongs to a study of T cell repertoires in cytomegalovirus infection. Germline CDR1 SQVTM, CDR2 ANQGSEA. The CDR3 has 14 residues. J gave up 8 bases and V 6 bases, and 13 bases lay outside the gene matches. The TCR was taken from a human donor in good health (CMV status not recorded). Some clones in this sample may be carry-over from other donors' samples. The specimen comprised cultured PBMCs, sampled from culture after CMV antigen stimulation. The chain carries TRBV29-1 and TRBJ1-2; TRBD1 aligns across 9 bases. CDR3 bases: TGCAGCGTCCACTTCGAGGACAGGGGCTCCGGCTACACCTTC. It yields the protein CSVHFEDRGSGYTF.